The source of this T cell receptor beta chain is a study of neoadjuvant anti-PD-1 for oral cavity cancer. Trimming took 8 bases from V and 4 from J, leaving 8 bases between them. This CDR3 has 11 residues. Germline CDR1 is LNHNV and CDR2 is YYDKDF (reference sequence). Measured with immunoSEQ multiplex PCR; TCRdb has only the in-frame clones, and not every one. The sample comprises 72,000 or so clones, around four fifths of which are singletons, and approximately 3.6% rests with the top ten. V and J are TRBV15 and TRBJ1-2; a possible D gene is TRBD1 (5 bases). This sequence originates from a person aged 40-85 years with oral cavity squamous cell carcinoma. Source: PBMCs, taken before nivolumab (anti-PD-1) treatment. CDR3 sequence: CATGAIYGYTF. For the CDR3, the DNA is TGTGCCACCGGGGCCATCTATGGCTACACCTTC.